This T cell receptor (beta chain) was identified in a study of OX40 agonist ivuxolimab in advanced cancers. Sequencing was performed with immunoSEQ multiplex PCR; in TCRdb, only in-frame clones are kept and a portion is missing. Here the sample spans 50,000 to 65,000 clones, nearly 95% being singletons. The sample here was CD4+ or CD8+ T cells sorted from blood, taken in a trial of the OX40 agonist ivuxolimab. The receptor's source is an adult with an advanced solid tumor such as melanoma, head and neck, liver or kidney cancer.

In DNA form, the CDR3 reads TGTGCCAGCAGTGACGTGGGTGAAGCTTTCTTT. Protein product: CASSDVGEAFF. The chain recombines TRBV2 with TRBJ1-1; D gene uncertain. Germline V gene data show CDR1 as SNHLY and CDR2 as FYNNEI. Trimming removed 3 bases from V and 7 bases from J, with 6 bases in between. This CDR3 has 11 residues.